The 6 T cell receptor beta chains listed next were all sequenced from one sample in a study of blood T cell repertoires in COVID-19. Using immunoSEQ multiplex PCR, the repertoire was profiled, and TCRdb retains in-frame clones only, with some absent. The profile shows 150,000 or so clones, roughly 84% of them singletons. The sequenced sample was peripheral blood. The origin of the receptors is a woman aged 50 to 60 with acute or convalescent COVID-19.

The V and J genes are TRBV15 and TRBJ2-6; 11 positions agree with TRBD1. This CDR3 spans 19 amino acids. Germline CDR1 reads LNHNV; CDR2 reads YYDKDF (reference sequence). The V segment lost 1 base and the J segment 4 bases; nucleotides outside the gene matches: 9. The CDR3: CATSRAKGQGAWGANVLTF. The CDR3 bases are TGTGCCACCAGCAGAGCCAAAGGACAGGGGGCTTGGGGGGCCAACGTCCTGACTTTC.

This sequence joins TRBV2 and TRBJ2-1, with D possibly TRBD2 on 6 matching bases. In germline, CDR1 is SNHLY, CDR2 FYNNEI. CDR3 length equals 16 residues. V was shortened by 2 bases and J by 1 base, with 12 bases between the two germline ends. In nucleotides, the CDR3 is TGTGCCAGCAGTGAATCGCGGGGTTGGTCCTACAATGAGCAGTTCTTC. This sequence encodes CASSESRGWSYNEQFF.

The chain is built from TRBV11-1 and TRBJ1-2, with a tentative D call TRBD1 (5 bases). Trimming stripped 4 bases from V and 8 bases from J, with 20 bases between. Looked up from germline, CDR1 is SGHAT and CDR2 is FQDESV (reference sequence). The CDR3 runs 15 residues. In DNA form, the CDR3 reads TGTGCCAGCAGCTCCGTCGCCGCGGGGGTTGAGGGCTACACCTTC. Its protein is CASSSVAAGVEGYTF.

This clone was counted once. V gene TRBV18 combines with J gene TRBJ1-3; possibly TRBD1 for D (5 bases). The germline V gene has CDR1 KGHSH and CDR2 LQKENI. The CDR3 sequence is 12 residues long. V dropped 8 bases and J dropped 1 base, with 6 bases sitting between them. Written as DNA, the CDR3 is TGTGCCAGCCGACAGTCTGGAAACACCATATATTTT. It specifies CASRQSGNTIYF.

This clone appeared once. The chain is built from TRBV6-6 and TRBJ1-2, with TRBD1 matching over 10 bases. Germline CDR1 reads MNHNY; CDR2 reads SVGAGI (reference sequence). Trimming removed 4 bases from V and 8 bases from J; junction bases left unmatched: 4. The CDR3 covers 13 residues. CDR3 DNA sequence: TGTGCCAGCAGTTTCGGGACAGGGGACGGCTACACCTTC. Amino acid sequence: CASSFGTGDGYTF.

V is TRBV6-5 and J is TRBJ2-4, with unresolved D. This CDR3 comprises 15 residues. V was pared by 2 bases and J by 2 bases, with 10 bases between. Germline CDR1 and CDR2: MNHEY and SVGAGI. The CDR3 reads CASSYVQATKNIQYF. CDR3 bases: TGTGCCAGCAGTTACGTGCAGGCGACCAAAAACATTCAGTACTTC.